The present TCR beta chain was sequenced within a study of identical twins. Comments on this clonotype: What it recognizes is unknown.

TCRdb re-called the 5' RACE reads through MiXCR, storing one row per CDR3 protein. The table lists about 660,000 distinct CDR3 sequences, about 9.4% of them singletons, with approximately 0.94% in the top ten. The CDR3 spans 13 residues. Germline V CDR1 and CDR2: SGHDT, YYEEEE. V was pared by 0 bases and J by 10 bases, with 11 bases between. Whole-study results and caveats: Fewer insertions were carried by abundant cord blood beta clonotypes, but none was seen in memory repertoires. There was an excess of low generation probability in the out-of-frame alpha sequences that twins shared.

The data also belong to a second study, concerning yellow fever vaccine responses in identical twins.

The rearrangement joins TRBV5-6 to TRBJ2-1; D is undetermined. The source is a woman between 18 and 30 years old in good health. Source material: PBMCs. CDR3 sequence reads: CASSLATALEQFF. The CDR3, as DNA: TGTGCCAGCAGCTTGGCTACAGCTCTAGAGCAGTTCTTC.